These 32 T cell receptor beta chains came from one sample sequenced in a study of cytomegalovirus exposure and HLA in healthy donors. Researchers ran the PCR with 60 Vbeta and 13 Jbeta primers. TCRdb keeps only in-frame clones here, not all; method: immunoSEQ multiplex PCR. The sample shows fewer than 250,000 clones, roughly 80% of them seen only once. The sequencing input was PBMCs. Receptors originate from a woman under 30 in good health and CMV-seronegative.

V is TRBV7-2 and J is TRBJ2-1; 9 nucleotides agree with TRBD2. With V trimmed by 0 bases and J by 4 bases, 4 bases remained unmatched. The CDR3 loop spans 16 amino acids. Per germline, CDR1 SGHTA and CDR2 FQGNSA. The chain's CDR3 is CASSLAGAGGYNEQFF. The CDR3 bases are TGTGCCAGCAGCTTAGCGGGAGCGGGAGGTTACAATGAGCAGTTCTTC.

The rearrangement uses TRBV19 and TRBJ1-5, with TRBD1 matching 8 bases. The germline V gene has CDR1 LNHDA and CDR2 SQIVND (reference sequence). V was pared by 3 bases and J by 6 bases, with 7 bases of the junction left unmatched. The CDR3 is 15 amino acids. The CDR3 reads CASSIRNDRGQPQHF. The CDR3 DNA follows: TGTGCCAGTAGTATTCGGAACGACAGGGGTCAGCCCCAGCATTTT.

CDR3 in amino acids: CATSRGTGPEQYF. CDR3 in DNA: TGTGCCACCAGCAGAGGGACAGGGCCCGAGCAGTACTTC. The chain combines TRBV15 with TRBJ2-7; 8 nucleotides match TRBD1. V lost 1 base to trimming and J lost 6 bases; unmatched junction nucleotides: 2. The CDR3 has 13 residues. CDR1 LNHNV and CDR2 YYDKDF come from the germline V gene (reference sequence).

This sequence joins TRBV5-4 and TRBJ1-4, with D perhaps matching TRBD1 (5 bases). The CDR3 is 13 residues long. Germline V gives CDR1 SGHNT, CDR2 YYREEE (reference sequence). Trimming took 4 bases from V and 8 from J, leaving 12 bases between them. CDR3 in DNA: TGTGCCAGCAGCCGCGGGACCTGGGAAAAACTGTTTTTT. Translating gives CASSRGTWEKLFF.

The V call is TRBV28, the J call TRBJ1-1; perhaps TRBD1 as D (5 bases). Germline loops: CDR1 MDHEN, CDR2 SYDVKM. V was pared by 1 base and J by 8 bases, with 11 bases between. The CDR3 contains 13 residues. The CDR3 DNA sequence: TGTGCCAGCAGTTTATTAATCCAGGGAGAAGCTTTCTTT. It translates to CASSLLIQGEAFF.

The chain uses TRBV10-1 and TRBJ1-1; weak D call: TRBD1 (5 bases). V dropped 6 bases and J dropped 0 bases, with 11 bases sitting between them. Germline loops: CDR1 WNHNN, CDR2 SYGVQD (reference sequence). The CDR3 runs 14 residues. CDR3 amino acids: CASRARVLNTEAFF. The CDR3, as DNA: TGCGCCAGCAGGGCCAGGGTGCTGAACACTGAAGCTTTCTTT.

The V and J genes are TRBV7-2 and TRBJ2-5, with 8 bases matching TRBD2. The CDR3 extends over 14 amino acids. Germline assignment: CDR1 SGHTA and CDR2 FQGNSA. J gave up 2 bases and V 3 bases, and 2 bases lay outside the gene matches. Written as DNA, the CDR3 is TGTGCCAGCAGCTTGACTAGCGATCAAGAGACCCAGTACTTC. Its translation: CASSLTSDQETQYF.

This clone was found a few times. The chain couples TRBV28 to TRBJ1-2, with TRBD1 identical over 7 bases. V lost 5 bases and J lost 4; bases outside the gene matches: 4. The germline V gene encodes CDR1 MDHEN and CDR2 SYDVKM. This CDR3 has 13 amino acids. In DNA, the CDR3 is TGTGCCAGCAGTCCCGGGACAGTCTATGGCTACACCTTC. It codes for CASSPGTVYGYTF.

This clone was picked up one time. The CDR3 DNA reads TGCGCCAGCAGATTGGACAGGGTTCGAGGGAGCTCCTACGAGCAGTACTTC. It translates to CASRLDRVRGSSYEQYF. The chain links TRBV10-1 to TRBJ2-7, with 8 positions matching TRBD1. Germline V CDR1 and CDR2: WNHNN, SYGVQD (reference sequence). J was trimmed by 0 bases and V by 6 bases; bases with no gene match: 13. This CDR3 comprises 17 residues.

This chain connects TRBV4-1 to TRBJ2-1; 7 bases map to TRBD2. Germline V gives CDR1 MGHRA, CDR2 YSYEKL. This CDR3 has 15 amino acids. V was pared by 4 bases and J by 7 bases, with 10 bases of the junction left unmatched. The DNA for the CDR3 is TGCGCCAGCAGCCGAGGCCAGCGGGAACGAAATGAGCAGTTCTTC. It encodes CASSRGQRERNEQFF.

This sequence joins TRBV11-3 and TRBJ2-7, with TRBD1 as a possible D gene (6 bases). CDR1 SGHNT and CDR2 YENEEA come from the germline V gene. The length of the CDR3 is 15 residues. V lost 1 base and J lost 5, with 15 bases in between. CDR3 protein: CASSLGPGELDEQYF. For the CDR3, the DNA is TGTGCCAGCAGCTTAGGACCAGGGGAATTGGACGAGCAGTACTTC.

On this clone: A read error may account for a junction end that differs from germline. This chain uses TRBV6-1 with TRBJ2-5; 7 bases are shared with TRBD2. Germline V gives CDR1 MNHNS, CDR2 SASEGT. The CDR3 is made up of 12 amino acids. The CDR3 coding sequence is TGTGCCAGCAGTGAGACACCGGGACTATTTCACTTC. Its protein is CASSETPGLFHF.

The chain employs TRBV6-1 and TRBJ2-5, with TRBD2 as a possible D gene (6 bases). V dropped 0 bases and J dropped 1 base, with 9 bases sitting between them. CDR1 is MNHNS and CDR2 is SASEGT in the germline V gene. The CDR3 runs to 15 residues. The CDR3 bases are TGTGCCAGCAGTGAAGCGGGGGGAGTCCAAGAGACCCAGTACTTC. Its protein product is CASSEAGGVQETQYF.

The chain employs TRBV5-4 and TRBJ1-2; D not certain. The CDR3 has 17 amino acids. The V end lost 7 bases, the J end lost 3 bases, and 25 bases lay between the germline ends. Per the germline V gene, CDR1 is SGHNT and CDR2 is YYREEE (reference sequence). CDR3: CASSPGNILRLDYGYTF. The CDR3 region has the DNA TGTGCCAGCTCTCCTGGTAATATCTTGCGGCTAGACTATGGCTACACCTTC. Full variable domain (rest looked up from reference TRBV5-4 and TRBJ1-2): ETGVTQSPTHLIKTRGQQVTLRCSSQSGHNTVSWYQQALGQGPQFIFQYYREEENGRGNFPPRFSGLQFPNYSSELNVNALELDDSALYLCASSPGNILRLDYGYTFGSGTRLTVV.

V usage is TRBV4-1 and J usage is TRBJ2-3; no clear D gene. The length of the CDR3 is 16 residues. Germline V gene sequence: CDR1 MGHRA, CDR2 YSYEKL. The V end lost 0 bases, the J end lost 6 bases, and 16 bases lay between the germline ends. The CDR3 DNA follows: TGCGCCAGCAGCCAAGAATCTCAAGCCCCTAGGGATACGCAGTATTTT. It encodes CASSQESQAPRDTQYF.

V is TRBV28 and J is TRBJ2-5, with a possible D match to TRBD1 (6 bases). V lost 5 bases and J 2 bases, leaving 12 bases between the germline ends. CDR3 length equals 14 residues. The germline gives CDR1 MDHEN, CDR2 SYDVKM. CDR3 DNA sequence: TGTGCCAGCAGTCTTGGGGGCTTACAAGAGACCCAGTACTTC. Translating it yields CASSLGGLQETQYF.

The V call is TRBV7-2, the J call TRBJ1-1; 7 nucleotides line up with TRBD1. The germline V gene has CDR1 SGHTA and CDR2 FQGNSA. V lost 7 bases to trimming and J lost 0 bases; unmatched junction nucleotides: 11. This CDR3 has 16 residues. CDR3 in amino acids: CASNAPPGGMNTEAFF. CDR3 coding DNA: TGTGCCAGCAACGCTCCCCCAGGGGGGATGAACACTGAAGCTTTCTTT. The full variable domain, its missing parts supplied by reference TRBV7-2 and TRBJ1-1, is GAGVSQSPSNKVTEKGKDVELRCDPISGHTALYWYRQSLGQGLEFLIYFQGNSAPDKSGLPSDRFSAERTGGSVSTLTIQRTQQEDSAVYLCASNAPPGGMNTEAFFGQGTRLTVV.

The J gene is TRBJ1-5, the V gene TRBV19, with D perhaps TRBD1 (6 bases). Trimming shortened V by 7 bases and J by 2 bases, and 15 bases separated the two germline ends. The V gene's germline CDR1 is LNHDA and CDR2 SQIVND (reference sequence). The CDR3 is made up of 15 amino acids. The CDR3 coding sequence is TGTGCCAGTATGTGGGACAACCGGGGCAATCAGCCCCAGCATTTT. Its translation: CASMWDNRGNQPQHF.

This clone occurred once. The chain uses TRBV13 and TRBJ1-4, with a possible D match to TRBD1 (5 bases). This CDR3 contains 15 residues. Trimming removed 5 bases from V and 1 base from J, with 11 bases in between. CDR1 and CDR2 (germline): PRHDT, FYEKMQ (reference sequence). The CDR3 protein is CASSPGRVTNEKLFF. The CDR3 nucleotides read TGTGCCAGCAGCCCCGGCAGGGTAACTAATGAAAAACTGTTTTTT.

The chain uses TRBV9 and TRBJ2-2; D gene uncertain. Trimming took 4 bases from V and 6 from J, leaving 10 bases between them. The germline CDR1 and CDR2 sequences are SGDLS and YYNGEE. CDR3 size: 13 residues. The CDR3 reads CASSSGWAGELFF. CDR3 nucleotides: TGTGCCAGCAGCTCCGGGTGGGCCGGGGAGCTGTTTTTT.

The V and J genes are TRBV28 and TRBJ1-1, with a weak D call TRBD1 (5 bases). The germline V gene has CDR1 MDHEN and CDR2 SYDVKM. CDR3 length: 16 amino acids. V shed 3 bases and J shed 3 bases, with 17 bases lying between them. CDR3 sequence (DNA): TGTGCCAGCAGTTTTACGATCGGGGGTTCGGACACTGAAGCTTTCTTT. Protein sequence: CASSFTIGGSDTEAFF.

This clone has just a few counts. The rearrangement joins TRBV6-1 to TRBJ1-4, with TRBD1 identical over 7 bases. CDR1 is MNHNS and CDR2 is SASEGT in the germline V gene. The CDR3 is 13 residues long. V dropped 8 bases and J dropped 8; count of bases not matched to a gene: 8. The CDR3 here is CASFRQGREKLFF. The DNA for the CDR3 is TGTGCCAGCTTCAGACAGGGCCGGGAAAAACTGTTTTTT.

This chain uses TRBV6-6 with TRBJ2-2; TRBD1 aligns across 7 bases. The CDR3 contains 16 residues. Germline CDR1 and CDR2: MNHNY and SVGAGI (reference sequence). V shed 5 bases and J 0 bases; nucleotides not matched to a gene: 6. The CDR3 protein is CASSTGQDANTGELFF. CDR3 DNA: TGTGCCAGCAGTACAGGACAGGACGCGAACACCGGGGAGCTGTTTTTT.

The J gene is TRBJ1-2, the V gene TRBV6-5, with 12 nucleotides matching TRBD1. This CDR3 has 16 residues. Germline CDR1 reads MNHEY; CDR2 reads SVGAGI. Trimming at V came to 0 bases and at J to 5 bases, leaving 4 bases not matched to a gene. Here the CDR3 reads CASSYSGQGARYGYTF. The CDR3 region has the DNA TGTGCCAGCAGTTACTCGGGACAGGGGGCTCGGTATGGCTACACCTTC.

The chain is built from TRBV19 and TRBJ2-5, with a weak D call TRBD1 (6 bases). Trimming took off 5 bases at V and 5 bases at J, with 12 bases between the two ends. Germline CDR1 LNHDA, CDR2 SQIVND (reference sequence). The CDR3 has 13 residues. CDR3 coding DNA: TGTGCCAGTAGTTCAGGGGCTCAGGAGACCCAGTACTTC. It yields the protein CASSSGAQETQYF.

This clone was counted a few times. Written as DNA, the CDR3 is TGTGCCAGCAGCTCATCGGACAGGGTCAATCAGCCCCAGCATTTT. Protein: CASSSSDRVNQPQHF. The chain combines TRBV4-2 with TRBJ1-5, with TRBD1 matching over 8 bases. Germline lookup yields CDR1 LGHNA and CDR2 YNFKEQ. CDR3 size: 15 residues. The V and J ends lost 5 bases and 3 bases, in that order; junction bases with no gene match: 6.

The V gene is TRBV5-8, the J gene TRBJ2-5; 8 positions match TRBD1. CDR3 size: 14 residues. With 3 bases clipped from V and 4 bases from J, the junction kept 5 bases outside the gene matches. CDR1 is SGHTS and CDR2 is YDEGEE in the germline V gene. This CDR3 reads CASSSTGQGETQYF. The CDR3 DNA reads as TGTGCCAGCAGCTCTACCGGACAGGGAGAGACCCAGTACTTC.

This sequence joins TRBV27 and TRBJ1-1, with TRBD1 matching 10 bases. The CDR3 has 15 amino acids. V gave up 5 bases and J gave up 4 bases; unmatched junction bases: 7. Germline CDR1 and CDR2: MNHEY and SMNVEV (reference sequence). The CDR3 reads CASSPGQGVGTEAFF. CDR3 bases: TGTGCCAGCAGTCCAGGACAGGGGGTTGGCACTGAAGCTTTCTTT.

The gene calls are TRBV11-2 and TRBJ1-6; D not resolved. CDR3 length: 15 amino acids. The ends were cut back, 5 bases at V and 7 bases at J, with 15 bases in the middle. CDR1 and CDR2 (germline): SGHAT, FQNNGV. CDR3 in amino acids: CASSPEGQPNSPLHF. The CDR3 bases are TGTGCCAGCAGCCCGGAGGGTCAGCCAAATTCACCCCTCCACTTT.

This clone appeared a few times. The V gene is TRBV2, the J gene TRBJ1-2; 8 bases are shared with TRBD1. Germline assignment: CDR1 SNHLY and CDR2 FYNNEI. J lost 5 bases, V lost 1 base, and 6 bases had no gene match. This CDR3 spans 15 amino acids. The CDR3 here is CASSEGTGTHYGYTF. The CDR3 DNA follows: TGTGCCAGCAGTGAAGGGACAGGGACCCATTATGGCTACACCTTC.

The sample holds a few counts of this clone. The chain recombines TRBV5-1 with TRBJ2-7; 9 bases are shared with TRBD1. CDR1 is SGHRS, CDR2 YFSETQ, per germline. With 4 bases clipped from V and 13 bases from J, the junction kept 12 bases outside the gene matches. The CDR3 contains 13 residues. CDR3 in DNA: TGCGCCAGCAGCCCCCAGGCGGGACAGGGCCTTTACTTC. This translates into CASSPQAGQGLYF. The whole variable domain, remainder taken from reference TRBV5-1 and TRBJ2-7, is KAGVTQTPRYLIKTRGQQVTLSCSPISGHRSVSWYQQTPGQGLQFLFEYFSETQRNKGNFPGRFSGRQFSNSRSEMNVSTLELGDSALYLCASSPQAGQGLYFGPGTRLTVT.

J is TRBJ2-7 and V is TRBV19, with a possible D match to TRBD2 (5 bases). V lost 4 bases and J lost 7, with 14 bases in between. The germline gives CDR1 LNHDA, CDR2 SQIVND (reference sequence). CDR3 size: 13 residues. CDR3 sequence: CASSTLSGWEQYF. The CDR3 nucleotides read TGTGCCAGTAGTACCCTCAGCGGCTGGGAGCAGTACTTC.